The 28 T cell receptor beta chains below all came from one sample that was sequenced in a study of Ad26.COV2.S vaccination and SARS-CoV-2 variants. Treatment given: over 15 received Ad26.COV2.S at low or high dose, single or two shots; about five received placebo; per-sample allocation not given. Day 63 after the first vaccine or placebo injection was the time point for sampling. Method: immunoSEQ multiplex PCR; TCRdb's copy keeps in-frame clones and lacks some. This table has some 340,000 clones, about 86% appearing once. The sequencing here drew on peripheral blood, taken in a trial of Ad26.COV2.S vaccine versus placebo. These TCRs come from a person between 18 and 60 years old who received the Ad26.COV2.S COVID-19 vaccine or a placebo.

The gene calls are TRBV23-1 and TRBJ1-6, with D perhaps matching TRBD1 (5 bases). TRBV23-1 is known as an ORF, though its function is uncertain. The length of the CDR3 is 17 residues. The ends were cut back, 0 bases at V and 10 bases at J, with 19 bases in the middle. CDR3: CASSQSPGDSKRSPLHF. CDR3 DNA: TGCGCCAGCAGTCAATCCCCCGGGGACTCTAAGCGGTCACCCCTCCACTTT.

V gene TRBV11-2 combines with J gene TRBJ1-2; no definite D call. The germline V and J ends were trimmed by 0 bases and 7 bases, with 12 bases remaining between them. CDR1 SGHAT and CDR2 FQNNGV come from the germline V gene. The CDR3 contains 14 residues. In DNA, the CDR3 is TGTGCCAGCAGCTTAGACCGGTTGAAGGCTGGCTACACCTTC. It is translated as CASSLDRLKAGYTF.

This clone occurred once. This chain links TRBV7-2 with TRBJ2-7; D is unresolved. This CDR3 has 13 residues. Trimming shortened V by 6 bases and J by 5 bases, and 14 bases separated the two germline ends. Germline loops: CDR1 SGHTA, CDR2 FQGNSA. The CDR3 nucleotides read TGTGCCAGCAGGGGCAGGTCGTTGAACGAGCAGTACTTC. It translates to CASRGRSLNEQYF.

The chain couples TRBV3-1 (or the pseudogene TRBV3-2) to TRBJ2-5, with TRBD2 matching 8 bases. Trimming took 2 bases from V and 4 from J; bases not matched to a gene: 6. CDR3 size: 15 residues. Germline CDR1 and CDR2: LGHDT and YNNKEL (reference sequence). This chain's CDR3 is CASSQRGGRRETQYF. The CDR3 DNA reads TGTGCCAGCAGCCAACGGGGGGGCCGTCGAGAGACCCAGTACTTC.

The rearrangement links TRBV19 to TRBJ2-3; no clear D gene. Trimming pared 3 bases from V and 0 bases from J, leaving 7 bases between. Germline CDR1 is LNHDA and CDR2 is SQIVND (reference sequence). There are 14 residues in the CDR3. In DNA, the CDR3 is TGTGCCAGTAGTATCAGTTCTAGCACAGATACGCAGTATTTT. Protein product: CASSISSSTDTQYF.

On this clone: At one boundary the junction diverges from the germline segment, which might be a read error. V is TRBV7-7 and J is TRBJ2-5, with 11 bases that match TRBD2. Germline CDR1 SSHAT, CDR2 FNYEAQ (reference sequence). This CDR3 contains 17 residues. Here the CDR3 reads CASSRLRSGGAWETQYF. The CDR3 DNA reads TGTGCTAGCAGCCGCCTCCGTAGCGGGGGGGCTTGGGAGACCCAGTACTTC.

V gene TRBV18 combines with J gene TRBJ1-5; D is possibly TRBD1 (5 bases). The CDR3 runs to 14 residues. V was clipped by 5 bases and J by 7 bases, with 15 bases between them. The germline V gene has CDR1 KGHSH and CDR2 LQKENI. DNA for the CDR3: TGTGCCAGCTCATCGAACCAGGGCCCCCAGCCCCAGCATTTT. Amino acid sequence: CASSSNQGPQPQHF. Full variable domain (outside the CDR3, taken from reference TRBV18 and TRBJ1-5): NAGVMQNPRHLVRRRGQEARLRCSPMKGHSHVYWYRQLPEEGLKFMVYLQKENIIDESGMPKERFSAEFPKEGPSILRIQQVVRGDSAAYFCASSSNQGPQPQHFGDGTRLSIL.

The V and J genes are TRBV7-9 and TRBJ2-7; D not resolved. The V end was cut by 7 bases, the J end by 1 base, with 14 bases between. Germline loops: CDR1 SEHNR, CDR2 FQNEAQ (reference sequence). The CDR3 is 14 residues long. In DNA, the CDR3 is TGTGCCAGCAATCCCGCACCCTCTTCCTACGAGCAGTACTTC. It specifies CASNPAPSSYEQYF. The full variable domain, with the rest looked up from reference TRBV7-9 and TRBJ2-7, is DTGVSQNPRHKITKRGQNVTFRCDPISEHNRLYWYRQTLGQGPEFLTYFQNEAQLEKSRLLSDRFSAERPKGSFSTLEIQRTEQGDSAMYLCASNPAPSSYEQYFGPGTRLTVT.

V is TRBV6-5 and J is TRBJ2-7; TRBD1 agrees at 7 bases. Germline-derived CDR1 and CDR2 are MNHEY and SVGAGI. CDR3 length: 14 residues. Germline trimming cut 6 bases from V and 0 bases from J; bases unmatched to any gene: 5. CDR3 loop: CASRRDRDSYEQYF. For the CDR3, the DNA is TGTGCCAGCAGACGGGACAGAGACTCCTACGAGCAGTACTTC.

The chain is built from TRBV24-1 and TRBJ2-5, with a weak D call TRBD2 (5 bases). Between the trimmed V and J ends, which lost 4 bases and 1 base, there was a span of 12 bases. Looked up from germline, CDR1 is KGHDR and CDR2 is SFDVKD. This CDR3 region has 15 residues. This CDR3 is CATSDPRAPQETQYF. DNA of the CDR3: TGTGCCACCAGTGACCCGAGGGCGCCCCAAGAGACCCAGTACTTC.

The CDR3 protein is CASNARQGYEQYF. DNA for the CDR3: TGTGCCAGTAATGCTAGACAGGGATACGAGCAGTACTTC. The V gene is TRBV19, the J gene TRBJ2-7; 7 nucleotides match TRBD1. The junction had 7 bases not matched to a gene; V was cut back by 7 bases and J by 4 bases. There are 13 residues in the CDR3. Germline CDR1 reads LNHDA; CDR2 reads SQIVND (reference sequence).

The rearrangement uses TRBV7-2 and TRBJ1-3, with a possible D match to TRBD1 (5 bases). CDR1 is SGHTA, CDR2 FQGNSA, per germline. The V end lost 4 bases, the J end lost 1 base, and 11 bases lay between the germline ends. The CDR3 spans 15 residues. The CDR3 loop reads CASSSRRQSGNTIYF. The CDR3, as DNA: TGTGCCAGCAGCTCTCGGCGACAGTCTGGAAACACCATATATTTT.

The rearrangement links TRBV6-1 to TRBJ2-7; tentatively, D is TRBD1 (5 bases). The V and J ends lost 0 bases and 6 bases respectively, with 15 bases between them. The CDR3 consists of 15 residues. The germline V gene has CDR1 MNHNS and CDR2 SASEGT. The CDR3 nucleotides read TGTGCCAGCAGTGAAGCGCGGCAGGGTTGGGGCGAGCAGTACTTC. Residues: CASSEARQGWGEQYF.

The CDR3 is CASSIWTGVQPQHF. The CDR3 nucleotides are TGTGCCAGTAGTATATGGACAGGGGTGCAGCCCCAGCATTTT. The chain couples TRBV19 to TRBJ1-5, with 9 bases aligning to TRBD1. The V gene's germline CDR1 is LNHDA and CDR2 SQIVND (reference sequence). The CDR3 contains 14 residues. V was pared by 2 bases and J by 7 bases, with 3 bases of the junction left unmatched.

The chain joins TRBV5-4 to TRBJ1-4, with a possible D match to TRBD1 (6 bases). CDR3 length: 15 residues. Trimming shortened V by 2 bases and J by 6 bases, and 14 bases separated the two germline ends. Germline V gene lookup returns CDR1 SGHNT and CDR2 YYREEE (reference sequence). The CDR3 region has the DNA TGTGCCAGCAGCTTAGGGGGTACCGGGGATGAAAAACTGTTTTTT. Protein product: CASSLGGTGDEKLFF.

The CDR3 DNA sequence: TGTGCCAGCTCACCACCTCAGGGGACCCAGTACTTC. This codes for CASSPPQGTQYF. The chain couples TRBV18 to TRBJ2-5; D is possibly TRBD1 (5 bases). The V gene's germline CDR1 is KGHSH and CDR2 LQKENI. The CDR3 loop spans 12 amino acids. Trimming left V 0 bases short and J 7 bases short, with 6 bases between. Based on the CDR3 plus reference TRBV18 and TRBJ2-5, the full variable domain is NAGVMQNPRHLVRRRGQEARLRCSPMKGHSHVYWYRQLPEEGLKFMVYLQKENIIDESGMPKERFSAEFPKEGPSILRIQQVVRGDSAAYFCASSPPQGTQYFGPGTRLLVL.

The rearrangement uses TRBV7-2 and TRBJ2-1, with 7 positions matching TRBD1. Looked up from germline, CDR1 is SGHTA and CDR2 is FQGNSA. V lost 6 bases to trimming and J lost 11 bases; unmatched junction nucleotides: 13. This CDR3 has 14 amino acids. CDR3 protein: CASRPGGVFIKQFF. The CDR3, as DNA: TGTGCCAGCAGACCAGGGGGAGTCTTCATCAAGCAGTTCTTC.

The DNA for the CDR3 is TGTGCCAGCACCCCTCTCGACAGGCCGCTCGACGAGAGCTCCTACAATGAGCAGTTCTTC. The encoded protein is CASTPLDRPLDESSYNEQFF. The gene calls are TRBV9 and TRBJ2-1, with D possibly matching TRBD1 (6 bases). Germline loops: CDR1 SGDLS, CDR2 YYNGEE. The CDR3 sequence is 20 residues long. The V gene lost 6 bases and the J gene lost 0 bases, with 28 bases spanning the gap.

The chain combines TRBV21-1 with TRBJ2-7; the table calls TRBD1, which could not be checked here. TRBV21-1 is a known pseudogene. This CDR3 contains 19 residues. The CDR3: CASSKSATQAGDILYEQYF. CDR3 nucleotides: TGTGCCAGCAGCAAGTCGGCCACTCAGGCAGGGGACATTTTGTACGAGCAGTACTTC.

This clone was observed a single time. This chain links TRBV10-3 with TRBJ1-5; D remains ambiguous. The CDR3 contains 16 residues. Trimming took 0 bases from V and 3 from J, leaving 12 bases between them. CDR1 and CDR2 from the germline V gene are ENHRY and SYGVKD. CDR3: CAISESDPAYNQPQHF. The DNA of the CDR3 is TGTGCCATCAGTGAGTCGGACCCAGCCTACAATCAGCCCCAGCATTTT.

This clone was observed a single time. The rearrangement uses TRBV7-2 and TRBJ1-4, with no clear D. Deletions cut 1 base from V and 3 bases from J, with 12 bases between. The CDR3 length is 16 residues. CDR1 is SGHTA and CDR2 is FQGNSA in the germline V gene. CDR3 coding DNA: TGTGCCAGCAGCTTAGGTTACGGCCTATCTAATGAAAAACTGTTTTTT. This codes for CASSLGYGLSNEKLFF.

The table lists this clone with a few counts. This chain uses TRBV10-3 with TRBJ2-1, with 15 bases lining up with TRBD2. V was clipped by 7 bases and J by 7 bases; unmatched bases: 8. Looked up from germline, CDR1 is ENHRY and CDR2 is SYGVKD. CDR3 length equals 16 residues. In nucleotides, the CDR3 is TGTGCCATCAATCAAGGGACTAGCGGGGGGAAAAATGAGCAGTTCTTC. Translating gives CAINQGTSGGKNEQFF.

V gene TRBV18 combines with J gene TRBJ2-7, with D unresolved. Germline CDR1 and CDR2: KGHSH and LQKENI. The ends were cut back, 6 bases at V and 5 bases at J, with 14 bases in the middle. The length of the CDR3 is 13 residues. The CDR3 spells CASSPSRSNEQYF. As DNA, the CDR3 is TGTGCCAGCTCCCCTTCAAGGTCAAACGAGCAGTACTTC.

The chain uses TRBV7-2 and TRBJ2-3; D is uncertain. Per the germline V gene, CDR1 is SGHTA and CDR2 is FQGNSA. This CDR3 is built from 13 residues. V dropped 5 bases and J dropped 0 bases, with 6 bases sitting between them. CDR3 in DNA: TGTGCCAGCAGCCCTTCAAGCACAGATACGCAGTATTTT. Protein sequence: CASSPSSTDTQYF.

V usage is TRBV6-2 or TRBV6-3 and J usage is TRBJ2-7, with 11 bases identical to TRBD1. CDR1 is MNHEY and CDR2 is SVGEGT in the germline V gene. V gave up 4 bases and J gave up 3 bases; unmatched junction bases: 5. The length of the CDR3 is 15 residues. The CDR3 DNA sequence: TGTGCCAGCAGTTTAGGGGACAGGGGGAACTACGAGCAGTACTTC. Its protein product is CASSLGDRGNYEQYF.

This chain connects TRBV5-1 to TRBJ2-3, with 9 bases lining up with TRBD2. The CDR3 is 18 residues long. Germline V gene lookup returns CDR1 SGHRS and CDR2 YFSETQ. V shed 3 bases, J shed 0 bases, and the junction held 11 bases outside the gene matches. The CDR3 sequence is CASSSLTSGKTSTDTQYF. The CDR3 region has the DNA TGCGCCAGCAGCTCGCTGACTAGCGGTAAGACTAGCACAGATACGCAGTATTTT. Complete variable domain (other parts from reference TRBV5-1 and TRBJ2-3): KAGVTQTPRYLIKTRGQQVTLSCSPISGHRSVSWYQQTPGQGLQFLFEYFSETQRNKGNFPGRFSGRQFSNSRSEMNVSTLELGDSALYLCASSSLTSGKTSTDTQYFGPGTRLTVL.

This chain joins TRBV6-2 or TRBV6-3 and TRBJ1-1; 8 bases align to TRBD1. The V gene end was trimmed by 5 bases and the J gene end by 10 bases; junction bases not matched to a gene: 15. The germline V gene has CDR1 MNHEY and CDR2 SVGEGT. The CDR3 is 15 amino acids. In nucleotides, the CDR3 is TGTGCCAGCAGTGACCAATCCAGGGGGCGCGGGGTAGCTTTCTTT. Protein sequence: CASSDQSRGRGVAFF.

The CDR3 loop reads CASSPAQGLDGETQYF. For the CDR3, the DNA is TGTGCCAGCAGCCCGGCCCAGGGGTTGGACGGGGAGACCCAGTACTTC. This chain uses TRBV9 with TRBJ2-5; TRBD1 is a possible D gene (6 bases). The CDR3 length is 16 residues. Trimming removed 4 bases at V and 5 bases at J, with 21 bases between. Germline V gives CDR1 SGDLS, CDR2 YYNGEE.